One sample yielded the 20 T cell receptor beta chains listed below, sequenced in a study of blood T cell repertoires in COVID-19 (TCRdb year 2020). The protocol used for the library was the immunoSEQ multiplex PCR assay. Drawn from immuneACCESS, this table holds only the in-frame rearrangements with V and J called that TCRdb kept. Clones are partly lost; checked studies trace under half to an unresolved V gene and leave the rest unexplained. This sample is represented by 25,000 to 35,000 clones; about 82% of them were singletons. Around 9% of the sample is held by the ten biggest clonotypes. Specimen: peripheral blood. The receptors derive from an elderly man with active COVID-19.

The rearrangement uses TRBV5-4 and TRBJ1-1, with 8 bases fitting TRBD1. The CDR3 has 13 amino acids. Germline lookup yields CDR1 SGHNT and CDR2 YYREEE (reference sequence). After removal of 4 bases from V and 5 bases from J, the junction contained 4 bases not matched to a gene. CDR3 sequence (DNA): TGTGCCAGCAGCGCCAGGGGGCGTACTGAAGCTTTCTTT. It codes for CASSARGRTEAFF.

This clone was found once. The rearrangement joins TRBV27 to TRBJ2-3, with D tentatively TRBD2 (6 bases). Trimming cost V 7 bases and J 1 base, with 12 bases left between them. The CDR3 consists of 14 residues. CDR1 MNHEY and CDR2 SMNVEV come from the germline V gene (reference sequence). Written as DNA, the CDR3 is TGTGCCAGCAAGAGAGGCGGGGGCACAGATACGCAGTATTTT. This encodes CASKRGGGTDTQYF.

This clone was counted a few times. CDR3 in DNA: TGTGCCAGCAGTTTCTACTCCGGGACAGGGACTTCACCCCTCCACTTT. Amino acid sequence: CASSFYSGTGTSPLHF. The chain recombines TRBV5-6 with TRBJ1-6; 9 bases map to TRBD1. This CDR3 contains 16 residues. Germline loops: CDR1 SGHDT, CDR2 YYEEEE. V was pared by 5 bases and J by 9 bases, with 12 bases of the junction left unmatched.

This sequence joins TRBV4-3 and TRBJ2-5; 11 bases map to TRBD2. CDR1 and CDR2 (germline): LGHNA, YSLEER. Germline trimming cut 0 bases from V and 5 bases from J; bases unmatched to any gene: 11. The CDR3 runs to 18 residues. The CDR3 loop is CASSQDALAGGRGETQYF. As DNA, the CDR3 is TGCGCCAGCAGCCAAGATGCGCTAGCGGGGGGCCGGGGGGAGACCCAGTACTTC.

The rearrangement uses TRBV4-1 and TRBJ2-3, with D perhaps TRBD2 (7 bases). Looked up from germline, CDR1 is MGHRA and CDR2 is YSYEKL. The CDR3 totals 17 residues. Trimming took 3 bases from V and 2 from J, leaving 18 bases between them. The CDR3 DNA reads as TGCGCCAGCAGCCAGTCCGGTGGGGGGGCGGTCACAGATACGCAGTATTTT. This codes for CASSQSGGGAVTDTQYF.

J is TRBJ2-5 and V is TRBV7-2; TRBD1 matches at 8 bases. CDR3 length: 14 residues. Trimming took 5 bases from V and 5 from J; bases not matched to a gene: 7. Germline assignment: CDR1 SGHTA and CDR2 FQGNSA. Here the CDR3 reads CASSKQGDLETQYF. The CDR3 DNA reads TGTGCCAGCAGCAAACAGGGGGATTTGGAGACCCAGTACTTC.

The CDR3 nucleotides are TGTGCCAGCAGCCGTTCTCAGGGGGAGCAGTACTTC. Translating gives CASSRSQGEQYF. This chain links TRBV2 with TRBJ2-7; tentative D call: TRBD1 (6 bases). CDR3 length equals 12 residues. V lost 6 bases and J lost 7, with 13 bases in between. In germline, CDR1 is SNHLY, CDR2 FYNNEI. Supplemented by reference TRBV2 and TRBJ2-7, the full variable domain reads EPEVTQTPSHQVTQMGQEVILRCVPISNHLYFYWYRQILGQKVEFLVSFYNNEISEKSEIFDDQFSVERPDGSNFTLKIRSTKLEDSAMYFCASSRSQGEQYFGPGTRLTVT.

The chain is built from TRBV6-6 and TRBJ1-2; D is unclear. The germline V and J ends were trimmed by 6 bases and 7 bases, with 9 bases remaining between them. The germline V gene has CDR1 MNHNY and CDR2 SVGAGI (reference sequence). The CDR3 spans 11 residues. CDR3 residues: CASRDSFGYTF. CDR3 DNA: TGTGCCAGCAGGGACTCGTTTGGCTACACCTTC.

The chain couples TRBV7-6 to TRBJ2-3; TRBD2 agrees at 7 bases. The CDR3 has 16 amino acids. Per the germline V gene, CDR1 is SGHVS and CDR2 is FNYEAQ. Trimming took 5 bases from V and 1 from J; bases not matched to a gene: 9. CDR3 sequence (DNA): TGTGCCAGCAGCCGCGAGCGGGGAAGAGGCACAGATACGCAGTATTTT. Amino acids: CASSRERGRGTDTQYF.

The gene calls are TRBV5-1 and TRBJ2-5, with D unresolved. The CDR3 has 16 amino acids. CDR1 is SGHRS, CDR2 YFSETQ, per germline. The V and J ends lost 0 bases and 1 base respectively, with 13 bases between them. The CDR3 DNA reads TGCGCCAGCAGCTTGGATGGCAGACAAGTCCAAGAGACCCAGTACTTC. It specifies CASSLDGRQVQETQYF.

This chain connects TRBV29-1 to TRBJ2-1; TRBD2 matches 8 bases. The V gene's germline CDR1 is SQVTM and CDR2 ANQGSEA. This CDR3 spans 15 amino acids. V gave up 7 bases and J gave up 8 bases; unmatched junction bases: 16. Here the CDR3 reads CSAGGGRGVGDEQFF. Written as DNA, the CDR3 is TGCAGCGCTGGGGGCGGGCGGGGGGTTGGTGATGAGCAGTTCTTC.

The CDR3 DNA is TGTGCCAGCAGCCAAGGGGGGAGGGCGTCGAATGAGCAGTTCTTC. It is translated as CASSQGGRASNEQFF. The chain employs TRBV3-1 (or the pseudogene TRBV3-2) and TRBJ2-1; 7 bases line up with TRBD2. This CDR3 has 15 residues. Germline CDR1 is LGHDT and CDR2 is YNNKEL (reference sequence). Unmatched junction bases numbered 7, after V lost 1 base and J lost 7 bases.

The rearrangement joins TRBV27 to TRBJ1-1; 7 bases fit TRBD1. Germline V gene data show CDR1 as MNHEY and CDR2 as SMNVEV (reference sequence). The CDR3 totals 14 residues. V lost 5 bases and J lost 1; bases outside the gene matches: 4. Here the CDR3 DNA reads TGTGCCAGCAGTCCAAACAGGGGGAACACTGAAGCTTTCTTT. This sequence encodes CASSPNRGNTEAFF.

This clone was seen only a few times. This chain connects TRBV12-3 or TRBV12-4 to TRBJ1-5; TRBD1 might be the D (5 bases). Between the trimmed V and J ends, which lost 8 bases and 5 bases, there was a span of 13 bases. This CDR3 contains 13 residues. The CDR3 DNA sequence: TGTGCCAGCTCTGGCAGGGAAGATCAGCCCCAGCATTTT. Amino acid sequence: CASSGREDQPQHF.

The chain joins TRBV6-5 to TRBJ1-3, with 9 bases fitting TRBD1. This CDR3 has 14 residues. V lost 7 bases, J lost 1 base, and 2 bases stayed unmatched. Germline CDR1 MNHEY, CDR2 SVGAGI. The CDR3 loop reads CASTDRGSGNTIYF. CDR3 in DNA: TGTGCCAGCACGGACAGGGGATCTGGAAACACCATATATTTT.

This clone was observed a handful of times. The chain is built from TRBV2 and TRBJ1-3; 11 nucleotides align to TRBD1. CDR1 and CDR2 (germline): SNHLY, FYNNEI. There are 16 residues in the CDR3. Trimming cost V 8 bases and J 1 base; bases outside gene matches: 7. Here the CDR3 DNA reads TGTGCCAGCGAGATGGACAGGGGGCTTTCTGGAAACACCATATATTTT. Its protein is CASEMDRGLSGNTIYF. Looking up the rest from reference TRBV2 and TRBJ1-3 gives the full variable domain: EPEVTQTPSHQVTQMGQEVILRCVPISNHLYFYWYRQILGQKVEFLVSFYNNEISEKSEIFDDQFSVERPDGSNFTLKIRSTKLEDSAMYFCASEMDRGLSGNTIYFGEGSWLTVV.

This clone appeared a few times. For the CDR3, the DNA is TGTGCCAGCAGCTTGGGCAGGGGCGGATCCTACAATGAGCAGTTCTTC. Translating gives CASSLGRGGSYNEQFF. This chain uses TRBV5-4 with TRBJ2-1; possible D gene TRBD1, 6 bases. This CDR3 contains 16 residues. Trimming removed 0 bases at V and 1 base at J, with 11 bases between. Germline V CDR1 and CDR2: SGHNT, YYREEE (reference sequence).

The V and J genes are TRBV15 and TRBJ2-1, with 7 nucleotides matching TRBD2. J lost 4 bases, V lost 1 base, and 7 bases had no gene match. This CDR3 comprises 16 residues. CDR1 and CDR2 (germline): LNHNV, YYDKDF (reference sequence). The DNA for the CDR3 is TGTGCCACCAGCAGAGGCGCCAGCGGGGATTACAATGAGCAGTTCTTC. Its translation: CATSRGASGDYNEQFF.

The chain combines TRBV21-1 with TRBJ2-1; TRBD2, the D gene given by the table, was not confirmed from the DNA. TRBV21-1 is a pseudogene segment. The CDR3 loop spans 15 amino acids. The CDR3 nucleotides are TGTGCCAGCAGATTAGGACGGAGGACCCCCAATGAGCAGTTCTTC. Encoded protein: CASRLGRRTPNEQFF.

This chain links TRBV21-1 with TRBJ2-3; the table's D call TRBD1 went unverified against the DNA. TRBV21-1 is a pseudogene. The CDR3 has 16 residues. The CDR3 DNA reads as TGTGCCAGCAGCAATAACAGGGTTCGTCAGCAAGATACGCAGTATTTT. Residues: CASSNNRVRQQDTQYF.